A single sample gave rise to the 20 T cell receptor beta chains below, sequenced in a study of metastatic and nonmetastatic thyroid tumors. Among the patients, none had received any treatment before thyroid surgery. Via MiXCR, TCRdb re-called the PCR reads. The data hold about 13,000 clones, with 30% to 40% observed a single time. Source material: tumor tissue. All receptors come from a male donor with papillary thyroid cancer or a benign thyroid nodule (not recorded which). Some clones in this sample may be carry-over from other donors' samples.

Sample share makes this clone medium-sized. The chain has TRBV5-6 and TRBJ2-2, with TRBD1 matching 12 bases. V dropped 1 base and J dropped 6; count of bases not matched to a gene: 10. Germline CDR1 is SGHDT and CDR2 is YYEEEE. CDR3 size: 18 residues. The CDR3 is CASSLYGTGGLQSGELFF. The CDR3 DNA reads TGTGCCAGCAGCTTGTATGGGACAGGGGGCCTACAGTCCGGGGAGCTGTTTTTT.

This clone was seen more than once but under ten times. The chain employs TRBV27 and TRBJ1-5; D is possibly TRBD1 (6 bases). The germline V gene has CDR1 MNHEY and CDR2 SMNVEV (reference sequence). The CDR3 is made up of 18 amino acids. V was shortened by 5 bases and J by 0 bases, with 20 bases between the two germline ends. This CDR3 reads CASSLRGAGAYSNQPQHF. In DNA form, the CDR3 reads TGTGCCAGCAGTCTTCGGGGGGCGGGTGCCTATAGCAATCAGCCCCAGCATTTT.

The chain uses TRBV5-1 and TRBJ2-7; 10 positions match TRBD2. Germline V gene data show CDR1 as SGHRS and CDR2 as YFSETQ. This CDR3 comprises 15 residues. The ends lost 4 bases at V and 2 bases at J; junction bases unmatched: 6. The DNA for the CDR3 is TGCGCCAGCAGCCTGGTACTAGCGGGGCCCTACGAGCAGTACTTC. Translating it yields CASSLVLAGPYEQYF.

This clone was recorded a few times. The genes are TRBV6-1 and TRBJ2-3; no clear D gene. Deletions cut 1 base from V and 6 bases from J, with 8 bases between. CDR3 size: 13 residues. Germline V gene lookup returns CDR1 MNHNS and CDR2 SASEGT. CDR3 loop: CASSEGPPDTQYF. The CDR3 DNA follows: TGTGCCAGCAGTGAAGGCCCCCCCGATACGCAGTATTTT.

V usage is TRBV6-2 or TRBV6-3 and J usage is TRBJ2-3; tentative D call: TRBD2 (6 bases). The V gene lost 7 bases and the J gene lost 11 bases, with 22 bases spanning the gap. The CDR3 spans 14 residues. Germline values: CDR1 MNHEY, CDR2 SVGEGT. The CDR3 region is CASNPRLGGAKQYF. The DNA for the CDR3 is TGTGCCAGCAATCCCCGCCTGGGGGGAGCTAAGCAGTATTTT.

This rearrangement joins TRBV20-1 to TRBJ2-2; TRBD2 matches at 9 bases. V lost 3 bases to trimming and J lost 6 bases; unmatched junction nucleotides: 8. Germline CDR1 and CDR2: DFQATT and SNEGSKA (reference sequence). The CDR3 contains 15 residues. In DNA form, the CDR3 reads TGCAGTGCTAGGTTAGCGGGAGTTGCGGCCGGGGAGCTGTTTTTT. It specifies CSARLAGVAAGELFF.

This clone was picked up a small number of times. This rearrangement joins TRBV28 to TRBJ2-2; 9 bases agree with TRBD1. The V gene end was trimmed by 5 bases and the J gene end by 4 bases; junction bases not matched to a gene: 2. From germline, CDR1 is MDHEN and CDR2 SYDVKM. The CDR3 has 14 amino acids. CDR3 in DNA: TGTGCCAGCAGTCGACAGGGGGGCACCGGGGAGCTGTTTTTT. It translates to CASSRQGGTGELFF.

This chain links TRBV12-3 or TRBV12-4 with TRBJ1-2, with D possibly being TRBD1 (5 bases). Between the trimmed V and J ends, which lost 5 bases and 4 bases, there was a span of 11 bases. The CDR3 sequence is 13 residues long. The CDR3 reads CASSRGRFYGYTF. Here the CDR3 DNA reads TGTGCCAGCAGTCGGGGACGGTTCTATGGCTACACCTTC.

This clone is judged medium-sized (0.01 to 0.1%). The CDR3 sequence: CASSSRGGQAYDSTDTQYF. CDR3 coding DNA: TGTGCCAGCAGCTCCCGGGGAGGACAGGCTTATGATAGCACAGATACGCAGTATTTT. The chain carries TRBV7-3 and TRBJ2-3, with a possible D match to TRBD1 (7 bases). Trimming shortened V by 4 bases and J by 0 bases, and 23 bases separated the two germline ends. Per germline, CDR1 SGHTA and CDR2 FQGTGA. The CDR3 loop spans 19 amino acids.

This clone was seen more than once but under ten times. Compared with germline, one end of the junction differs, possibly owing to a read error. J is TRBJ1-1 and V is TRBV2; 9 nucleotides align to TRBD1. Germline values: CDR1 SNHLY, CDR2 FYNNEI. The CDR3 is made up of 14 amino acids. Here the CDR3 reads CASESDGQGFRAFF. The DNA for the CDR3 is TGCGCCAGCGAGTCCGATGGACAGGGGTTTCGAGCTTTCTTT.

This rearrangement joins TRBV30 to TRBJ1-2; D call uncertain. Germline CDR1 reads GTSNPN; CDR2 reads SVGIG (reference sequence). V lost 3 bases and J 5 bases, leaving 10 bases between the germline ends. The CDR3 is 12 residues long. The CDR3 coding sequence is TGTGCCTGGAGACCTTCGATGTATGGCTACACCTTC. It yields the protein CAWRPSMYGYTF. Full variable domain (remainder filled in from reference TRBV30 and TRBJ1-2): SQTIHQWPATLVQPVGSPLSLECTVEGTSNPNLYWYRQAAGRGLQLLFYSVGIGQISSEVPQNLSASRPQDRQFILSSKKLLLSDSGFYLCAWRPSMYGYTFGSGTRLTVV.

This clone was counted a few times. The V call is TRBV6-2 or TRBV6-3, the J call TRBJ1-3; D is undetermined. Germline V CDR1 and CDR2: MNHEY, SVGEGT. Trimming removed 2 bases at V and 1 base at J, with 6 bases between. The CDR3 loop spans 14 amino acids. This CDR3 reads CASSYRASGNTIYF. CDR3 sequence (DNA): TGTGCCAGCAGTTACAGGGCATCTGGAAACACCATATATTTT.

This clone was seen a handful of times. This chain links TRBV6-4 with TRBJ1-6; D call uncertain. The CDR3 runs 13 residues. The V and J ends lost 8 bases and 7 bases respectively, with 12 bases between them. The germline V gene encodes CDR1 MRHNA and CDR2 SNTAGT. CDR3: CASFRETNSPLHF. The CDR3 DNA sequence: TGTGCCAGCTTCCGGGAGACAAATTCACCCCTCCACTTT.

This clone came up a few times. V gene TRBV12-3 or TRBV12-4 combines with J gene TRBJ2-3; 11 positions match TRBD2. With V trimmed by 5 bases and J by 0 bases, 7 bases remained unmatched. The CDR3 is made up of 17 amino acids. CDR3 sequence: CASSAPSGGPSTDTQYF. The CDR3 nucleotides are TGTGCCAGCAGTGCCCCTAGCGGGGGGCCTAGCACAGATACGCAGTATTTT.

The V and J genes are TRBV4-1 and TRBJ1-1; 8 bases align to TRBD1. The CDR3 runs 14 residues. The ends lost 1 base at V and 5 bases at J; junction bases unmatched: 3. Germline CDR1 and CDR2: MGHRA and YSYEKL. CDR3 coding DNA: TGCGCCAGCAGCCAAGCTCAGGGGGCAACTGAAGCTTTCTTT. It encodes CASSQAQGATEAFF.

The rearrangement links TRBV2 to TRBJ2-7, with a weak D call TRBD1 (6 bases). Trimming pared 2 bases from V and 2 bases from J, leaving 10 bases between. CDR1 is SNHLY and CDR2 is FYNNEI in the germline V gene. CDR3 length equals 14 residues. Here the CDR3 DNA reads TGTGCCAGCAGTGAATCGCAGGGGCCCTACGAGCAGTACTTC. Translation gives CASSESQGPYEQYF.

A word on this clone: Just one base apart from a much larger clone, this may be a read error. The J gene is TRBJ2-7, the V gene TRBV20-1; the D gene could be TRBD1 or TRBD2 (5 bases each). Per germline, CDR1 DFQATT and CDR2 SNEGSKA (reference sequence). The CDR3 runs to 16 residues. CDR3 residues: CIFIGAGSLGFYEQYF. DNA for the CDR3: TGCATCTTTATAGGCGCAGGGAGCTTGGGCTTCTACGAGCAGTACTTC.

DNA of the CDR3: TGCAGTGCTAGAGATCGGCTGGAACAGTTGACCCAGTACTTC. Its translation is CSARDRLEQLTQYF. The chain has TRBV20-1 and TRBJ2-5; D not certain. V lost 0 bases, J lost 7 bases, and 15 bases lay in between. Germline V gives CDR1 DFQATT, CDR2 SNEGSKA (reference sequence). The CDR3 spans 14 residues.

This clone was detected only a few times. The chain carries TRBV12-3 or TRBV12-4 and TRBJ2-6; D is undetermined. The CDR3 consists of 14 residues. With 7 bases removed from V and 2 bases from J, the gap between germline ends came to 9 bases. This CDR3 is CASIDRTGANVLTF. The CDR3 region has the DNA TGTGCCAGCATTGATAGGACTGGGGCCAACGTCCTGACTTTC.

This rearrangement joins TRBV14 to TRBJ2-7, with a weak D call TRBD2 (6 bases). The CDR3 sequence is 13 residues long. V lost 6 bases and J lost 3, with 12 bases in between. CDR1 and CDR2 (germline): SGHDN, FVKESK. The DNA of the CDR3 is TGTGCCAGCAGTTTCGGGACTCTCTACGAGCAGTACTTC. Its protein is CASSFGTLYEQYF.